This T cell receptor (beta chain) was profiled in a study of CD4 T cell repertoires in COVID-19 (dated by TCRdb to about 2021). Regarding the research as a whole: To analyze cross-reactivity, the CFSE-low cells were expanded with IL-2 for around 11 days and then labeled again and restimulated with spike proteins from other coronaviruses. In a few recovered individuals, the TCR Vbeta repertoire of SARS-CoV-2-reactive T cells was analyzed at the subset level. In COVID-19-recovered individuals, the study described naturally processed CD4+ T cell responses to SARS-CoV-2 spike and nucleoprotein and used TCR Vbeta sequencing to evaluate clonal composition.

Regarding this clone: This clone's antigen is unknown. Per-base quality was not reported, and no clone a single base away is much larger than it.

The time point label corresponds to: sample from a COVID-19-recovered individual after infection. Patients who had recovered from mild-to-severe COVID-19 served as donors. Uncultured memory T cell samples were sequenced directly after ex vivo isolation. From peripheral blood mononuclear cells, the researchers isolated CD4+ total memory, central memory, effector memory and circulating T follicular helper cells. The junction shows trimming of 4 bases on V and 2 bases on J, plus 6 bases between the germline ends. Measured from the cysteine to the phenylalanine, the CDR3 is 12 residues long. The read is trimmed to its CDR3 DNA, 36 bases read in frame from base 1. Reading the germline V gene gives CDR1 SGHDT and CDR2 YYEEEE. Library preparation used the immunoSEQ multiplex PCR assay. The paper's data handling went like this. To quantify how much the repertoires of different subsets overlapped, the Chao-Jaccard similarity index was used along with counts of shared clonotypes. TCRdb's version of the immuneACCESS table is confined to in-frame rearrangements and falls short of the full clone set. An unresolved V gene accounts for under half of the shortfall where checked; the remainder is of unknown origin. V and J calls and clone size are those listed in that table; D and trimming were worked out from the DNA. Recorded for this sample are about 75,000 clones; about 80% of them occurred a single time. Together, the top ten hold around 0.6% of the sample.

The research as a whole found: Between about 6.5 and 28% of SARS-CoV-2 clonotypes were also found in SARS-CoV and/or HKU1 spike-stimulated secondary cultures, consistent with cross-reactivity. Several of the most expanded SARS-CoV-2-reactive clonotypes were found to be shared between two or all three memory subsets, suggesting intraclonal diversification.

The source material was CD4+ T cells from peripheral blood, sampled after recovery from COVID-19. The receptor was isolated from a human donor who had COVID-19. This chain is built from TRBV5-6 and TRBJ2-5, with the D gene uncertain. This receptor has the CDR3 CASSPLQETQYF. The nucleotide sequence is TGTGCCAGCAGCCCACTTCAAGAGACCCAGTACTTC. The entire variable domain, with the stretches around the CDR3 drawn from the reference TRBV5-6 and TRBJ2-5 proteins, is DAGVTQSPTHLIKTRGQQVTLRCSPKSGHDTVSWYQQALGQGPQFIFQYYEEEERQRGNFPDRFSGHQFPNYSSELNVNALLLGDSALYLCASSPLQETQYFGPGTRLLVL.